What follows describes a single T cell receptor beta chain. V was cut by 2 bases and J by 3 bases, with 5 bases left in between. Germline V lookup: CDR1 MNHNY, CDR2 SVGAGI (reference sequence). The CDR3 is 13 residues long. Authors' processing steps: Reference gene primer amplification gave nucleated cell count estimates. Sequencing used immunoSEQ multiplex PCR; TCRdb keeps in-frame clones, though not all of them. Clonal size and the V and J genes are those of that table, whereas D and trimming came from the DNA. The table shows roughly 700,000 clones, with 80% to 90% occurring only once. This entry belongs to a study of blood T cell repertoires in COVID-19. Across the whole study: Material from acute and convalescent COVID-19 was sourced from the United States, Italy and Spain. T cells, B-cell-depleted T cells, or PBMCs supplied cDNA or gDNA.

V is TRBV6-6 and J is TRBJ1-5; unclear D gene. Sequencing was done on a sample of peripheral blood. The sequence was obtained from a young woman with acute or convalescent COVID-19. The CDR3 loop reads CASSYGLNQPQHF. The CDR3 bases are TGTGCCAGCAGTTACGGCCTCAATCAGCCCCAGCATTTT.